One sample yielded the 3 T cell receptor beta chains listed below, sequenced in a study of cytomegalovirus exposure and HLA in healthy donors. The PCR had 60 Vbeta and 13 Jbeta primers. Assay: immunoSEQ multiplex PCR; the TCRdb copy retains only in-frame clones and omits some. This table holds about 60,000 clones, around four fifths found once. Sequencing was done on a sample of PBMCs. The receptor set was obtained from a woman younger than 45 in good health and CMV-seronegative.

This rearrangement joins TRBV13 to TRBJ1-1; possible D gene TRBD1, 5 bases. Germline V gene data show CDR1 as PRHDT and CDR2 as FYEKMQ (reference sequence). The CDR3 is 12 amino acids. V dropped 5 bases and J dropped 10 bases, with 14 bases sitting between them. As DNA, the CDR3 is TGTGCCAGCAGCGAACGAAAGCAGGGAGCTTTCTTT. Amino acids: CASSERKQGAFF. Looking up the rest from reference TRBV13 and TRBJ1-1 gives the full variable domain: AAGVIQSPRHLIKEKRETATLKCYPIPRHDTVYWYQQGPGQDPQFLISFYEKMQSDKGSIPDRFSAQQFSDYHSELNMSSLELGDSALYFCASSERKQGAFFGQGTRLTVV.

Concerning this clone: Other DNA sequences within the sample encode an identical CDR3. The chain combines TRBV9 with TRBJ1-3; 7 bases are shared with TRBD1. Germline CDR1 and CDR2: SGDLS and YYNGEE. Trimming cost V 0 bases and J 3 bases; bases outside gene matches: 3. The CDR3 consists of 15 residues. DNA of the CDR3: TGTGCCAGCAGCGTAGCGACAGGGAGTGGAAACACCATATATTTT. Its translation is CASSVATGSGNTIYF.

The chain is built from TRBV18 and TRBJ1-1; perhaps TRBD1 as D (5 bases). This CDR3 has 14 amino acids. Looked up from germline, CDR1 is KGHSH and CDR2 is LQKENI. V lost 7 bases to trimming and J lost 0 bases, with 12 bases between them. CDR3 sequence (DNA): TGTGCCAGCTTTCGGACGGGGGTGAACACTGAAGCTTTCTTT. Amino acids: CASFRTGVNTEAFF.